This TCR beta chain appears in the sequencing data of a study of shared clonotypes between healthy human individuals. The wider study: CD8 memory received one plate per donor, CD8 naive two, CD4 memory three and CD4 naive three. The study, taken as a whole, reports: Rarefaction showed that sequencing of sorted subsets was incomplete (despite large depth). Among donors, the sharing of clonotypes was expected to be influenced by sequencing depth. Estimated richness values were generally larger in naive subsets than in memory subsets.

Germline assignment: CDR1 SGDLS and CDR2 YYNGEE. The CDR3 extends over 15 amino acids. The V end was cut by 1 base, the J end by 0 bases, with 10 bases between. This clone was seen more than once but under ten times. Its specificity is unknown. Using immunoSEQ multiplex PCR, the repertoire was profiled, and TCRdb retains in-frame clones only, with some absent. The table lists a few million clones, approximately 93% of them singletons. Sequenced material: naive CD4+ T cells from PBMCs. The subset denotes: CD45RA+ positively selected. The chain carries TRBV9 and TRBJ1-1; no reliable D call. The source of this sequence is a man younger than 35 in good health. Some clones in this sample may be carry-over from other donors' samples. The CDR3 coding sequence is TGTGCCAGCAGCGTATGGATCACCATGAACACTGAAGCTTTCTTT. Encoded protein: CASSVWITMNTEAFF.